The rows below give T cell receptor beta chains drawn from one sample of a study of Ad26.COV2.S vaccination and SARS-CoV-2 variants. The repertoire was sequenced with immunoSEQ multiplex PCR; TCRdb's copy has only in-frame clones and lacks some. The repertoire holds hundreds of thousands of clones, with 75% to 95% as singletons. The specimen was peripheral blood, collected in a trial of Ad26.COV2.S vaccine versus placebo. These receptor sequences come from a person between 18 and 65 years old who received the Ad26.COV2.S COVID-19 vaccine or a placebo. The CDR3 runs from the conserved cysteine through the conserved F or W. A D gene is named only where the DNA matches it firmly. Some rows have no size entry. The others give once, few or many, or a class for an expanded clone.

j_gene	d_gene	v_gene	abundance	CDR3aa	CDR3nt
TRBJ1-6	-	TRBV6-5	-	CASSMGEYNSPLHF	TGTGCCAGCAGTATGGGAGAATATAATTCACCCCTCCACTTT
TRBJ1-2	TRBD1	TRBV10-3	-	CATGQGDYGYTF	TGTGCCACCGGACAGGGGGACTATGGCTACACCTTC
TRBJ2-2	-	TRBV15	-	CATSIGGANTGELFF	TGTGCCACCAGCATCGGAGGCGCGAACACCGGGGAGCTGTTTTTT
TRBJ2-7	TRBD1	TRBV6-5	once	CASASDRVVNEQYF	TGTGCCAGCGCCTCGGACAGGGTAGTTAACGAGCAGTACTTC
TRBJ2-5	-	TRBV5-1	-	CATRGSETQYF	TGCGCCACTCGTGGGAGTGAGACCCAGTACTTC
TRBJ2-7	TRBD2	TRBV28	-	CASRTILAEAYEQYF	TGTGCCAGCAGGACCATTCTAGCGGAAGCCTACGAGCAGTACTTC
TRBJ2-2	-	TRBV28	-	CASRGRTGELFF	TGTGCCAGCAGGGGCCGCACCGGGGAGCTGTTTTTT
TRBJ1-5	-	TRBV10-1	once	CASSEQAGLNQPQHF	TGCGCCAGCAGTGAGCAGGCAGGTTTGAATCAGCCCCAGCATTTT
TRBJ1-1	-	TRBV28	-	CASMSGDSTEAFF	TGTGCCAGCATGTCAGGGGACTCCACTGAAGCTTTCTTT
TRBJ2-1	TRBD1	TRBV27	-	CASSFSPGQLSNEQFF	TGTGCCAGCAGTTTTAGCCCGGGACAGCTCTCCAATGAGCAGTTCTTC
TRBJ1-3	-	TRBV12-3/TRBV12-4	once	CASSLSAGNTIYF	TGTGCCAGCAGTTTGAGCGCTGGAAACACCATATATTTT
TRBJ2-7	TRBD2	TRBV7-2	-	CASSRTSGTSYEQYF	TGTGCCAGCAGCCGGACTAGCGGGACTTCCTACGAGCAGTACTTC
TRBJ2-4	TRBD1	TRBV7-6	-	CASSLAPQGARGIQYF	TGTGCCAGCAGCTTAGCGCCCCAGGGGGCGCGAGGCATTCAGTACTTC
TRBJ2-3	-	TRBV15	-	CATSRGGLTSTDTQYF	TGTGCCACCAGCAGAGGAGGTTTAACTAGCACAGATACGCAGTATTTT
TRBJ1-2	TRBD1	TRBV27	once	CASSLIGTVSYGYTF	TGTGCCAGCAGTTTAATCGGGACAGTGAGCTATGGCTACACCTTC
TRBJ2-1	-	TRBV7-2	-	CASSRRGQYNEQFF	TGTGCCAGCAGCCGTCGCGGGCAATACAATGAGCAGTTCTTC
TRBJ2-3	TRBD1	TRBV6-2/TRBV6-3	-	CASSWDRTSTDTQYF	TGTGCCAGCAGTTGGGACAGAACTAGCACAGATACGCAGTATTTT
TRBJ2-5	TRBD2	TRBV7-9	-	CASSLVQREGQGETQYF	TGTGCCAGCAGCTTAGTTCAGCGGGAGGGCCAGGGAGAGACCCAGTACTTC
TRBJ1-5	-	TRBV10-3	-	CASREGGGRNQPQHF	TGTGCCAGCAGAGAGGGCGGGGGTCGCAATCAGCCCCAGCATTTT
TRBJ2-5	-	TRBV27	-	CASSSKGRGSRILVETQYF	TGTGCCAGCAGCTCAAAGGGGAGGGGGTCTAGGATATTGGTAGAGACCCAGTACTTC
TRBJ2-2	TRBD2	TRBV19	-	CASSTTSGRYGTGELFF	TGTGCCAGTAGTACGACTAGCGGGAGGTACGGCACCGGGGAGCTGTTTTTT
TRBJ2-1	TRBD2	TRBV27	-	CASIPEGTSSYNEQFF	TGTGCCAGCATTCCCGAGGGGACTAGCTCCTACAATGAGCAGTTCTTC
TRBJ2-5	-	TRBV19	-	CASSIGTGSETQYF	TGTGCCAGTAGTATCGGGACTGGCAGCGAGACCCAGTACTTC
TRBJ2-5	-	TRBV5-1	-	CASSFTEIQETQYF	TGCGCCAGCAGCTTCACAGAAATCCAAGAGACCCAGTACTTC
TRBJ2-4	TRBD1	TRBV3-1/TRBV3-2	-	CASSRGQGDIQYF	TGTGCCAGCAGCCGGGGACAGGGGGACATTCAGTACTTC
TRBJ2-4	-	TRBV6-2/TRBV6-3	-	CASSYEVTAPTNDLIQYF	TGTGCCAGCAGTTACGAGGTGACAGCCCCAACAAACGACCTAATTCAGTACTTC
TRBJ2-3	-	TRBV15	-	CATSRDGRDTDTQYF	TGTGCCACCAGCAGAGATGGCCGGGACACAGATACGCAGTATTTT
TRBJ2-5	-	TRBV28	-	CASSLRGVETQYF	TGTGCCAGCAGTTTAAGGGGGGTCGAGACCCAGTACTTC
TRBJ2-2	-	TRBV30	-	CAWSALQGGGELFF	TGTGCCTGGAGTGCACTCCAAGGTGGCGGGGAGCTGTTTTTT
TRBJ1-1	TRBD1	TRBV6-6	-	CASRDRGMNTEAFF	TGTGCCAGCCGGGACAGGGGCATGAACACTGAAGCTTTCTTT
TRBJ2-2	-	TRBV5-5	-	CASSLDGRVGIF	TGTGCCAGCAGCTTGGATGGGCGGGTCGGGATTTTT
TRBJ2-5	-	TRBV4-2	-	CASSQGPEGQETQYF	TGTGCCAGCAGCCAAGGCCCCGAGGGTCAAGAGACCCAGTACTTC
TRBJ1-1	TRBD1	TRBV27	-	CASSPGQAPRGNTEAFF	TGTGCCAGCAGCCCCGGACAGGCCCCCCGAGGGAACACTGAAGCTTTCTTT
TRBJ1-5	TRBD1	TRBV19	-	CASSISNRGRYPEGNQPQHF	TGTGCCAGTAGTATCTCAAACAGGGGGCGGTATCCCGAAGGCAATCAGCCCCAGCATTTT
TRBJ2-1	-	TRBV11-2	-	CASSLEGTPNHLRHEQFF	TGTGCCAGCAGCTTAGAAGGGACACCAAACCACTTGAGGCATGAGCAGTTCTTC
TRBJ1-2	-	TRBV7-9	-	CASSLASGGSGYTF	TGTGCCAGCAGCTTAGCATCGGGGGGTTCTGGCTACACCTTC
TRBJ1-2	-	TRBV7-9	-	CASSPLGRVDGYTF	TGTGCCAGCAGCCCGTTAGGCAGGGTGGATGGCTACACCTTC
TRBJ1-5	-	TRBV27	-	CASSQGAGLYSNQPQHF	TGTGCCAGCAGTCAAGGGGCAGGGCTGTATAGCAATCAGCCCCAGCATTTT
TRBJ1-1	-	TRBV19	-	CASIRMGGGGNTEAFF	TGTGCCAGTATAAGAATGGGAGGAGGGGGGAACACTGAAGCTTTCTTT